One sample yielded the 18 T cell receptor beta chains listed below, sequenced in a study of cytomegalovirus exposure and HLA in healthy donors. It was with 60 Vbeta and 13 Jbeta primers that the PCR ran. The table came from immunoSEQ multiplex PCR; TCRdb's copy has only in-frame clones and leaves some out. The data contain 200,000 to 250,000 clones, 70% to 90% of them seen just once; the ten biggest clones take up around 8.6%. Sequencing was done on a sample of PBMCs. The receptors were gathered from a woman aged 60-75 years in good health and CMV-seropositive.

The chain uses TRBV29-1 and TRBJ2-5; 12 bases fit TRBD2. The better agreement between TRBJ2-7 and the DNA end casts doubt on the J call. CDR1 SQVTM and CDR2 ANQGSEA come from the germline V gene. CDR3 length equals 13 residues. This chain's CDR3 is CSVGTSGVDEQYF. CDR3 nucleotides: TGCAGCGTTGGGACTAGCGGGGTGGACGAGCAGTACTTC.

This clone was observed a few times. The chain has TRBV29-1 and TRBJ2-3, with TRBD2 matching over 7 bases. The trim removed 5 bases at V and 5 bases at J, leaving 4 bases unmatched. Germline V gene data show CDR1 as SQVTM and CDR2 as ANQGSEA. The length of the CDR3 is 12 residues. The CDR3 coding sequence is TGCAGCGTTCTTCAGCGGGAAGATACGCAGTATTTT. Encoded protein: CSVLQREDTQYF.

The chain is built from TRBV21-1 and TRBJ2-6; the D segment call TRBD1 is taken from the table without a DNA check. TRBV21-1 is a documented pseudogene. This CDR3 spans 20 amino acids. This chain's CDR3 is CASSSQTGQGQNSGANVLTF. Here the CDR3 DNA reads TGTGCCAGCAGCTCCCAAACCGGACAGGGCCAAAACTCTGGGGCCAACGTCCTGACTTTC.

The V gene is TRBV6-5, the J gene TRBJ2-1, with D maybe TRBD1 (5 bases). V gave up 10 bases and J gave up 2 bases, with 9 bases separating them. Germline V gene lookup returns CDR1 MNHEY and CDR2 SVGAGI. CDR3 length: 12 residues. The CDR3 region is CATTGAYNEQFF. The CDR3 region has the DNA TGTGCCACCACAGGTGCCTACAATGAGCAGTTCTTC.

The V call is TRBV4-1, the J call TRBJ1-5; 7 positions agree with TRBD1. The CDR3 runs to 16 residues. J lost 4 bases, V lost 0 bases, and 6 bases had no gene match. Looked up from germline, CDR1 is MGHRA and CDR2 is YSYEKL. The CDR3 protein is CASSQDFRTGNQPQHF. As DNA, the CDR3 is TGCGCCAGCAGCCAAGATTTTCGGACAGGAAATCAGCCCCAGCATTTT.

This clone has a single count. The chain recombines TRBV5-1 with TRBJ2-5, with D tentatively TRBD1 (6 bases). Trimming stripped 5 bases from V and 5 bases from J, with 13 bases between. The CDR3 loop spans 13 amino acids. CDR1 and CDR2 (germline): SGHRS, YFSETQ. Here the CDR3 reads CASSYQGTETQYF. The CDR3 coding sequence is TGCGCCAGCAGTTATCAGGGGACGGAGACCCAGTACTTC. The variable domain in full, completed from reference TRBV5-1 and TRBJ2-5, reads KAGVTQTPRYLIKTRGQQVTLSCSPISGHRSVSWYQQTPGQGLQFLFEYFSETQRNKGNFPGRFSGRQFSNSRSEMNVSTLELGDSALYLCASSYQGTETQYFGPGTRLLVL.

The V gene is TRBV9, the J gene TRBJ1-1, with D unresolved. The ends were cut back, 4 bases at V and 3 bases at J, with 4 bases in the middle. CDR1 is SGDLS and CDR2 is YYNGEE in the germline V gene. The CDR3 totals 11 residues. This CDR3 reads CASSRDTEAFF. Written as DNA, the CDR3 is TGTGCCAGCAGCCGGGACACTGAAGCTTTCTTT.

The V and J genes are TRBV6-6 and TRBJ1-4; 11 positions match TRBD1. This CDR3 is 13 amino acids long. Germline trimming cut 8 bases from V and 7 bases from J; bases unmatched to any gene: 3. Germline V lookup: CDR1 MNHNY, CDR2 SVGAGI (reference sequence). CDR3 nucleotides: TGTGCCAGCGGGACAGGGGGTGGTGAAAAACTGTTTTTT. Translation gives CASGTGGGEKLFF.

V and J are TRBV5-6 and TRBJ1-2; 7 bases agree with TRBD1. Germline loops: CDR1 SGHDT, CDR2 YYEEEE. The CDR3 has 15 amino acids. After removal of 5 bases from V and 5 bases from J, the junction contained 12 bases not matched to a gene. The CDR3 bases are TGTGCCAGCAGTCCTTTGACAGGGCTCTTGTATGGCTACACCTTC. It is translated as CASSPLTGLLYGYTF. Full variable domain (missing parts from reference TRBV5-6 and TRBJ1-2): DAGVTQSPTHLIKTRGQQVTLRCSPKSGHDTVSWYQQALGQGPQFIFQYYEEEERQRGNFPDRFSGHQFPNYSSELNVNALLLGDSALYLCASSPLTGLLYGYTFGSGTRLTVV.

J is TRBJ2-7 and V is TRBV6-1; 10 nucleotides line up with TRBD1. CDR1 and CDR2 (germline): MNHNS, SASEGT. This CDR3 comprises 15 residues. V lost 7 bases to trimming and J lost 3 bases; unmatched junction nucleotides: 9. The CDR3 here is CASNLDRGLNYEQYF. Here the CDR3 DNA reads TGTGCCAGCAACCTAGACAGGGGGCTTAACTACGAGCAGTACTTC.

This clone was observed a single time. Relative to the germline gene, one junction end is altered; a read error may explain this. This chain connects TRBV7-2 to TRBJ1-5, with a tentative D call TRBD1 (6 bases). This CDR3 contains 13 residues. Germline V gives CDR1 SGHTA, CDR2 FQGNSA. Here the CDR3 reads CASTLQGNQPQHF. The CDR3 DNA reads TGTGCCAGCACCTTACAGGGTAATCAGCCCCAGCATTTT.

The V call is TRBV10-1, the J call TRBJ1-2; D unresolved. This CDR3 has 13 residues. Deletions cut 4 bases from V and 4 bases from J, with 10 bases between. Germline CDR1 reads WNHNN; CDR2 reads SYGVQD (reference sequence). The CDR3 nucleotides are TGCGCCAGCAGTGCCGCGGGTGGCTATGGCTACACCTTC. This sequence encodes CASSAAGGYGYTF.

The chain carries TRBV28 and TRBJ1-3; 8 bases are a match to TRBD1. This CDR3 is built from 16 residues. V gave up 6 bases and J gave up 4 bases; unmatched junction bases: 11. Looked up from germline, CDR1 is MDHEN and CDR2 is SYDVKM. The CDR3 coding sequence is TGTGCCAGCAGCTCCCCAGGGGGCGCGCAGGGAAACACCATATATTTT. Translated, it gives CASSSPGGAQGNTIYF.

To note about this clone: Sequence at one end of the junction differs from germline and may be a read error. J is TRBJ1-1 and V is TRBV5-1, with D unresolved. CDR1 and CDR2 from the germline V gene are SGHRS and YFSETQ. CDR3 length: 14 residues. The CDR3 coding sequence is TGCGCCAGCAGCTTGGGGAGCCAGAACACTGAAGCTTCCTTT. The encoded protein is CASSLGSQNTEASF.

The V and J genes are TRBV21-1 and TRBJ2-1; the D call of TRBD2 is as the table states it, not checked on the DNA. TRBV21-1 is given as a pseudogene. There are 15 residues in the CDR3. Here the CDR3 DNA reads TGTGCCAGCAGCCAAAACACTAGCGGGATCAATGAGCAGTTCTTC. Translating it yields CASSQNTSGINEQFF.

The CDR3 spells CASSLVNRGTEAFF. DNA for the CDR3: TGTGCCAGCAGCTTAGTCAATAGAGGCACTGAAGCTTTCTTT. The J gene is TRBJ1-1, the V gene TRBV11-2, with D hard to call. Germline CDR1 and CDR2: SGHAT and FQNNGV. The V end was cut by 1 base, the J end by 4 bases, with 10 bases between. The CDR3 length is 14 residues.

The chain carries TRBV11-2 and TRBJ2-2; the match to TRBD2 covers 7 bases. The germline V gene encodes CDR1 SGHAT and CDR2 FQNNGV. CDR3 size: 16 residues. Unmatched junction bases numbered 12, after V lost 6 bases and J lost 5 bases. The CDR3 region has the DNA TGTGCCAGCAGACAACTTGCCGGGAGGAATACCGGGGAGCTGTTTTTT. It yields the protein CASRQLAGRNTGELFF.

The gene calls are TRBV11-1 and TRBJ2-5, with 8 bases fitting TRBD1. V lost 4 bases and J lost 4; bases outside the gene matches: 5. Germline assignment: CDR1 SGHAT and CDR2 FQDESV (reference sequence). CDR3 length: 14 amino acids. This CDR3 reads CASSSRTGRETQYF. CDR3 in DNA: TGTGCCAGCAGCTCGCGGACAGGGCGAGAGACCCAGTACTTC. Combining the CDR3 with reference TRBV11-1 and TRBJ2-5 gives the whole variable domain EAEVAQSPRYKITEKSQAVAFWCDPISGHATLYWYRQILGQGPELLVQFQDESVVDDSQLPKDRFSAERLKGVDSTLKIQPAELGDSAMYLCASSSRTGRETQYFGPGTRLLVL.